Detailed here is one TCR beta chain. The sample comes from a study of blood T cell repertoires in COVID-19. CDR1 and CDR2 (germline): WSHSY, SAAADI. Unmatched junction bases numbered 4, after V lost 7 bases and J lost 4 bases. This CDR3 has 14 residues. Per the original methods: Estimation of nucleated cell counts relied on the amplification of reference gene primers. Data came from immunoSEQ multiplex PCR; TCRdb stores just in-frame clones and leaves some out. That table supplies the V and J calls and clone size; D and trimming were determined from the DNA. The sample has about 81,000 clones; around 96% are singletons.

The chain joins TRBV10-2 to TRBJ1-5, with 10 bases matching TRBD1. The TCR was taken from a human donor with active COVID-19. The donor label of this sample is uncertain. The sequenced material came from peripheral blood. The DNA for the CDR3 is TGCGCCAGCACCAGGACAGGGGGGAATCAGCCCCAGCATTTT. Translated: CASTRTGGNQPQHF.